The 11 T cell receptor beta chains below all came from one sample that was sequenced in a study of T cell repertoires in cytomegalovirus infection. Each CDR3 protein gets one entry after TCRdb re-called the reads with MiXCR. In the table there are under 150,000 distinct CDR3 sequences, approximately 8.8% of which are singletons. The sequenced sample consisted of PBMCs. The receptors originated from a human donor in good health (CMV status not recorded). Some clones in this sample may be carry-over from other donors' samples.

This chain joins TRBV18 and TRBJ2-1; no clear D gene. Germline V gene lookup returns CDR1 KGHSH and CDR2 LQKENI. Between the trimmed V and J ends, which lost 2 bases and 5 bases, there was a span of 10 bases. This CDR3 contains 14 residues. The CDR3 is CASSPFVRDNEQFF. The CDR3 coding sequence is TGTGCCAGCTCACCATTCGTTAGGGACAATGAGCAGTTCTTC.

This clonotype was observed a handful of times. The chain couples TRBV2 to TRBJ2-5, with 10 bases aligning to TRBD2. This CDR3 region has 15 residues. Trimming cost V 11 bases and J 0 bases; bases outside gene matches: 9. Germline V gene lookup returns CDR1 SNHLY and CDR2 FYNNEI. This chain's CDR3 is CAGKTSGVYQETQYF. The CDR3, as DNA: TGTGCCGGAAAAACTAGCGGGGTGTACCAAGAGACCCAGTACTTC. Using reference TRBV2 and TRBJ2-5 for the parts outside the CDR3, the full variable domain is EPEVTQTPSHQVTQMGQEVILRCVPISNHLYFYWYRQILGQKVEFLVSFYNNEISEKSEIFDDQFSVERPDGSNFTLKIRSTKLEDSAMYFCAGKTSGVYQETQYFGPGTRLLVL.

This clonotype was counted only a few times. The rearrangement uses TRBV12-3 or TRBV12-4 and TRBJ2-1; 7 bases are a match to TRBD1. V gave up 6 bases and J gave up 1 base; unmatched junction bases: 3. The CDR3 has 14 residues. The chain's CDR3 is CASSRGQSYNEQFF. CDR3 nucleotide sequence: TGTGCCAGCAGCCGGGGACAGTCCTACAATGAGCAGTTCTTC.

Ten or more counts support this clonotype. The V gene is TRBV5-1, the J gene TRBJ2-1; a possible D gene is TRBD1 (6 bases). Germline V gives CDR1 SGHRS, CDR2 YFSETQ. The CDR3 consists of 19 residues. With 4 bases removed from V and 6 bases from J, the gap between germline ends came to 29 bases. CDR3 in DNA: TGCGCCAGCAGCCCCTATGGCGCCATGGTACAGGGTGTTGCCAATGAGCAGTTCTTC. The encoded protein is CASSPYGAMVQGVANEQFF.

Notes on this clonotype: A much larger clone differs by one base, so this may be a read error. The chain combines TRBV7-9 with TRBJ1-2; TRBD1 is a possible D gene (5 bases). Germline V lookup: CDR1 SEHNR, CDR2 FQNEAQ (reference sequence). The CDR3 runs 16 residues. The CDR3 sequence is CTSSLEGAGTNYGYTF. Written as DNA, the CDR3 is TGTACCAGCAGCTTAGAAGGGGCAGGGACCAACTATGGCTACACCTTC. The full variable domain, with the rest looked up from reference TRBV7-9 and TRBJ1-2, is DTGVSQNPRHKITKRGQNVTFRCDPISEHNRLYWYRQTLGQGPEFLTYFQNEAQLEKSRLLSDRFSAERPKGSFSTLEIQRTEQGDSAMYLCTSSLEGAGTNYGYTFGSGTRLTVV.

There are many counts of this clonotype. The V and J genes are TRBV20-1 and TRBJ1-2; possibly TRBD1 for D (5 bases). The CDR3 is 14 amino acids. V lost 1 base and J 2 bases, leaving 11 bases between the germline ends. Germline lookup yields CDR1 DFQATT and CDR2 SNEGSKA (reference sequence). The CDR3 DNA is TGCAGTGCTAGAGCGGACACGCGAAACTATGGCTACACCTTC. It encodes CSARADTRNYGYTF.

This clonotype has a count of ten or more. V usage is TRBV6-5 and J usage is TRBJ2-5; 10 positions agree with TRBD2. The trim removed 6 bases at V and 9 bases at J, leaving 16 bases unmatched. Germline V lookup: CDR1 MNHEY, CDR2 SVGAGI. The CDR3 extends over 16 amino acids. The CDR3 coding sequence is TGTGCCAGCAGACCACGCACTAGCGGGGTAGCAGGGGCCCAGTACTTC. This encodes CASRPRTSGVAGAQYF.

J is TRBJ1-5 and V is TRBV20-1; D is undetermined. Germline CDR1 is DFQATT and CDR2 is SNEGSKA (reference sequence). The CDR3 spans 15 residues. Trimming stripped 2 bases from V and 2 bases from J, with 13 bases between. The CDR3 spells CSARRAMEGNQPQHF. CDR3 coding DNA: TGCAGTGCTAGACGGGCCATGGAGGGCAATCAGCCCCAGCATTTT.

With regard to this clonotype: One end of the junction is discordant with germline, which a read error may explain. CDR3 in amino acids: CASSNSNTDTQYF. The DNA for the CDR3 is TGTGCCAGCAGTAACTCTAACACAGATACGCAGTATTTT. This sequence joins TRBV6-6 and TRBJ2-3; D remains unclear. The CDR3 is 13 residues long. CDR1 is MNHNY, CDR2 SVGAGI, per germline (reference sequence).

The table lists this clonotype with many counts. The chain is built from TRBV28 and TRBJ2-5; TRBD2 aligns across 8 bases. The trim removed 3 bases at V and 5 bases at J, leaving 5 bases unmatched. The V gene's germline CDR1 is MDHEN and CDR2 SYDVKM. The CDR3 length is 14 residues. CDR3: CASSFAGGRETQYF. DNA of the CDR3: TGTGCCAGCAGTTTTGCGGGGGGCCGGGAGACCCAGTACTTC.

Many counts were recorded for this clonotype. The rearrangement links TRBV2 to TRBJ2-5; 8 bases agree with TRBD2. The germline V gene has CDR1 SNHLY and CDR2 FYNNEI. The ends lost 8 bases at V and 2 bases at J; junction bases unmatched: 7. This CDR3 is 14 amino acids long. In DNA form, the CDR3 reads TGTGCCAGCTCCCAGCGGGGGATGCAAGAGACCCAGTACTTC. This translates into CASSQRGMQETQYF.